Below, 28 T cell receptor beta chains from the same sample are listed, as sequenced in a study of T cell clonality in common variable immunodeficiency. Repertoires were generated with immunoSEQ multiplex PCR, while TCRdb's copy carries only in-frame clones and drops some. There are about 52,000 clones in the sample, none observed a single time. What was sequenced was peripheral blood mononuclear cells. The receptors stem from a person aged 18-70 years in good health.

This clone has a count of ten or more. The missing CDR3 end, 3 residues past where the read stops, is filled in from the germline J gene. This sequence joins TRBV18 and TRBJ1-4; D is perhaps TRBD1 (6 bases). With 1 base removed from V and 8 bases from J, the gap between germline ends came to 14 bases. Germline CDR1 and CDR2: KGHSH and LQKENI. The CDR3 totals 15 residues. Incomplete CDR3 DNA: TGTGCCAGCTCACCACAGGAACAGGGATACGAAAAA. This sequence encodes CASSPQEQGYEK. The whole CDR3 reads CASSPQEQGYEKLFF. The variable domain in full, completed from reference TRBV18 and TRBJ1-4, reads NAGVMQNPRHLVRRRGQEARLRCSPMKGHSHVYWYRQLPEEGLKFMVYLQKENIIDESGMPKERFSAEFPKEGPSILRIQQVVRGDSAAYFCASSPQEQGYEKLFFGSGTQLSVL.

This clone occurred a few times. The read finishes 3 residues shy of the CDR3 end, and the germline J gene is used to complete it. This chain connects TRBV7-3 to TRBJ1-2; D unclear. CDR1 is SGHTA and CDR2 is FQGTGA in the germline V gene. The CDR3 runs 14 residues. CDR3 bases read: TGTGCCAGCAGCATCCAGCAGACCGACAATGAC. This codes for CASSIQQTDND. The complete CDR3 sequence is CASSIQQTDNDYTF.

This clone was counted ten times or more. The read ends 3 residues early relative to the CDR3; the germline J gene fills the gap. The gene calls are TRBV18 and TRBJ2-1; D might be TRBD2 (5 bases). V gave up 6 bases and J gave up 0 bases, with 15 bases separating them. The CDR3 covers 16 residues. Germline values: CDR1 KGHSH, CDR2 LQKENI. The DNA read from the CDR3 is TGTGCCAGCTCCGGTCAGCGGACGAGCTCCTACAATGAG. This translates into CASSGQRTSSYNE. From start to end, the CDR3 is CASSGQRTSSYNEQFF.

This clone showed up many times. CDR3 DNA (partial): TGTGCCAGCAGCTTAGAATTGGGGACAGGAAGGTACGAG. This codes for CASSLELGTGRYE. The complete CDR3 protein is CASSLELGTGRYEQYF. The V call is TRBV7-8, the J call TRBJ2-7; TRBD1 aligns across 8 bases. The missing CDR3 end, 3 residues past where the read stops, is filled in from the germline J gene. Trimming removed 1 base from V and 4 bases from J; junction bases left unmatched: 9. Germline CDR1 and CDR2: SGHVS and FQNEAQ. The CDR3 length is 16 residues.

This clone came up many times. The CDR3 loop reads CAWSASPYEQYF. CDR3 bases read: TGTGCCTGGAGTGCCAGTCCCTACGAG. The chain joins TRBV30 to TRBJ2-7; D not certain. The read ends 3 residues early relative to the CDR3; the germline J gene fills the gap. This CDR3 is 12 amino acids long. The V and J ends lost 1 base and 2 bases respectively, with 6 bases between them. The V gene's germline CDR1 is GTSNPN and CDR2 SVGIG (reference sequence).

This clone was seen many times. The read ends 3 residues early relative to the CDR3; the germline J gene fills the gap. This rearrangement joins TRBV20-1 to TRBJ2-7; D perhaps matches TRBD1 (6 bases). There are 12 residues in the CDR3. Trimming cost V 5 bases and J 6 bases, with 14 bases left between them. Per germline, CDR1 DFQATT and CDR2 SNEGSKA (reference sequence). CDR3 bases read: TGCAGTGCTTCCTCAGGGGTGGGCGAG. Residues: CSASSGVGE. The entire CDR3 sequence reads CSASSGVGEQYF.

This clone has at least ten counts. The read ends 3 residues early relative to the CDR3; the germline J gene fills the gap. V usage is TRBV6-1 and J usage is TRBJ1-5, with D maybe TRBD1 (6 bases). V lost 3 bases and J lost 5, with 14 bases in between. Germline lookup yields CDR1 MNHNS and CDR2 SASEGT. The CDR3 has 15 residues. The CDR3 bases that were read are TGTGCCAGCAGTGACACCCAGGGGCCATATCAGCCC. Translating it yields CASSDTQGPYQP. The whole CDR3 protein is CASSDTQGPYQPQHF.

This clone showed up just a few times. The CDR3 reads CASSFPGHSYNEQFF. The CDR3 DNA, read in part, is TGTGCCAGCAGCTTTCCCGGACACTCCTACAATGAG. The chain links TRBV11-2 to TRBJ2-1, with D perhaps TRBD1 (5 bases). The CDR3 end falls 3 residues outside the read, so it is completed with the germline J gene. Germline V gene sequence: CDR1 SGHAT, CDR2 FQNNGV. The CDR3 contains 15 residues. Trimming shortened V by 3 bases and J by 0 bases, and 9 bases separated the two germline ends. The full variable domain, its missing parts supplied by reference TRBV11-2 and TRBJ2-1, is EAGVAQSPRYKIIEKRQSVAFWCNPISGHATLYWYQQILGQGPKLLIQFQNNGVVDDSQLPKDRFSAERLKGVDSTLKIQPAKLEDSAVYLCASSFPGHSYNEQFFGPGTRLTVL.

This clone was counted many times. From the germline J gene comes the end of the CDR3, since the read stops 3 residues before it. J is TRBJ2-5 and V is TRBV20-1; D may be TRBD1 (6 bases). V lost 6 bases and J 1 base, leaving 12 bases between the germline ends. The CDR3 is made up of 13 amino acids. The germline V gene encodes CDR1 DFQATT and CDR2 SNEGSKA (reference sequence). CDR3 residues: CSAFRDTQETQYF. Incomplete CDR3 DNA: TGCAGTGCGTTCCGGGACACCCAAGAGACC.

This clone was counted many times. The CDR3 extends 3 residues past the end of the read, so its final part is completed from the germline J gene. This chain joins TRBV4-1 and TRBJ2-3; D perhaps matches TRBD2 (6 bases). CDR3 length: 17 amino acids. The germline V gene has CDR1 MGHRA and CDR2 YSYEKL. The ends were cut back, 4 bases at V and 0 bases at J, with 17 bases in the middle. The chain's CDR3 is CASSPEPSVTSTDTQYF. The DNA read from the CDR3 is TGCGCCAGCAGCCCGGAACCTAGCGTAACTAGCACAGATACG.

This clone has only a few counts. The read is 3 residues too short to cover the CDR3 end, so that end is filled in from the germline J gene. The same CDR3 arises from other DNA sequences in this sample as well. V is TRBV19 and J is TRBJ1-2, with 12 bases identical to TRBD1. Looked up from germline, CDR1 is LNHDA and CDR2 is SQIVND (reference sequence). This CDR3 has 16 residues. The V and J ends lost 6 bases and 2 bases, in that order; junction bases with no gene match: 7. The DNA read from the CDR3 is TGTGCCAGTAGCCCGCAGGGACAGGGGGCAAACTATGGC. It yields the protein CASSPQGQGANYG. The entire CDR3 sequence reads CASSPQGQGANYGYTF.

In its sample, this clone was seen many times. The read is 3 residues too short to cover the CDR3 end, so that end is filled in from the germline J gene. The chain has TRBV20-1 and TRBJ2-1; 7 bases are a match to TRBD2. CDR1 and CDR2 from the germline V gene are DFQATT and SNEGSKA (reference sequence). The CDR3 extends over 15 amino acids. V lost 3 bases and J lost 2; bases outside the gene matches: 7. CDR3 bases read: TGCAGTGCTAGGGCGGGAGCGGGAACCTACAATGAG. Protein sequence: CSARAGAGTYNE. The whole CDR3 sequence is CSARAGAGTYNEQFF.

This clone was seen many times. The CDR3 end is not reached by the read, which stops 3 residues before it; the germline J gene fills it in. The chain is built from TRBV18 and TRBJ2-3; tentative D call: TRBD2 (5 bases). The length of the CDR3 is 16 residues. The V gene lost 0 bases and the J gene lost 2 bases, with 12 bases spanning the gap. Per the germline V gene, CDR1 is KGHSH and CDR2 is LQKENI. The CDR3 protein is CASSPPNGLHTDTQYF. The sequenced CDR3 bases are TGTGCCAGCTCACCACCGAATGGACTCCACACAGATACG.

Of note for this clone: The read comes to an end 3 residues before the CDR3 does, leaving the germline J gene to fill in the end. The chain uses TRBV7-3 and TRBJ1-1; D call uncertain. This CDR3 has 13 amino acids. Germline V gene data show CDR1 as SGHTA and CDR2 as FQGTGA. V lost 5 bases and J 5 bases, leaving 12 bases between the germline ends. The CDR3 DNA, read in part, is TGTGCCAGCAGCCCCAACAGTTTGACTGAA. Its translation: CASSPNSLTE. The complete CDR3 reads CASSPNSLTEAFF. Combining the CDR3 with reference TRBV7-3 and TRBJ1-1 gives the whole variable domain GAGVSQTPSNKVTEKGKYVELRCDPISGHTALYWYRQSLGQGPEFLIYFQGTGAADDSGLPNDRFFAVRPEGSVSTLKIQRTERGDSAVYLCASSPNSLTEAFFGQGTRLTVV.

This clone was counted many times. CDR3 residues: CSARGTTSGRSDTQYF. Incomplete CDR3 DNA: TGCAGTGCTAGAGGCACGACTAGCGGGAGGTCAGATACG. J is TRBJ2-3 and V is TRBV20-1, with 13 bases fitting TRBD2. The read ends 3 residues early relative to the CDR3; the germline J gene fills the gap. From germline, CDR1 is DFQATT and CDR2 SNEGSKA (reference sequence). The CDR3 has 16 residues. Germline trimming cut 1 base from V and 4 bases from J; bases unmatched to any gene: 5.

There are many counts of this clone. The read ends 3 residues shy of where the CDR3 ends; the end is completed using the germline J gene. The rearrangement joins TRBV18 to TRBJ2-3; 9 bases agree with TRBD1. CDR1 is KGHSH, CDR2 LQKENI, per germline. CDR3 length equals 17 residues. With 1 base clipped from V and 5 bases from J, the junction kept 10 bases outside the gene matches. The sequenced part of the CDR3 DNA is TGTGCCAGCTCACCACGGACAGGGGTAGGCTTGGGAGATACG. This sequence encodes CASSPRTGVGLGDT. The whole CDR3 region reads CASSPRTGVGLGDTQYF.

This clone was seen repeatedly, ten times or more. The CDR3 end falls 3 residues outside the read, so it is completed with the germline J gene. V gene TRBV7-3 combines with J gene TRBJ2-3, with TRBD2 identical over 7 bases. Germline V gene sequence: CDR1 SGHTA, CDR2 FQGTGA. The CDR3 has 13 amino acids. The V and J ends lost 5 bases and 5 bases, in that order; junction bases with no gene match: 4. The CDR3 is CASSTLAGDTQYF. CDR3 DNA (partial): TGTGCCAGCAGCACCTTAGCGGGAGATACG.

This clone was recorded at least ten times. The sequence runs out 3 residues before the end of the CDR3; the remainder is reconstructed from the germline J gene. The chain carries TRBV11-3 and TRBJ2-1; D may be TRBD1 (6 bases). This CDR3 comprises 15 residues. The ends were cut back, 3 bases at V and 3 bases at J, with 12 bases in the middle. CDR1 and CDR2 from the germline V gene are SGHNT and YENEEA. CDR3 bases read: TGTGCCAGCAGCTTCCCAGGGGCCAGCTACAATGAG. Protein: CASSFPGASYNE. The full CDR3 is CASSFPGASYNEQFF. Full variable domain (rest looked up from reference TRBV11-3 and TRBJ2-1): EAGVVQSPRYKIIEKKQPVAFWCNPISGHNTLYWYLQNLGQGPELLIRYENEEAVDDSQLPKDRFSAERLKGVDSTLKIQPAELGDSAVYLCASSFPGASYNEQFFGPGTRLTVL.

With respect to this clone: The CDR3 end lies 3 residues beyond the end of the read and is filled in from the germline J gene. This rearrangement joins TRBV29-1 to TRBJ2-7; the D gene is possibly TRBD1 (6 bases). V shed 8 bases and J shed 5 bases, with 16 bases lying between them. The CDR3 runs to 12 residues. The V gene's germline CDR1 is SQVTM and CDR2 ANQGSEA. The covered CDR3 bases are TGCAGCTTCCGACAGGCTGGGAACGAG. This gives the protein CSFRQAGNE. The entire CDR3 reads CSFRQAGNEQYF.

To note about this clone: With the read ending 3 residues before the CDR3 end, the germline J gene is used to fill in that end. The V call is TRBV7-9, the J call TRBJ1-5, with D uncertain. V lost 1 base and J 4 bases, leaving 8 bases between the germline ends. The CDR3 is made up of 14 amino acids. Germline CDR1 and CDR2: SEHNR and FQNEAQ (reference sequence). Here the CDR3 reads CASSLGTRNQPQHF. CDR3 DNA (partial): TGTGCCAGCAGCTTAGGGACTCGTAATCAGCCC.

There are a few counts of this clone. The missing CDR3 end, 3 residues past where the read stops, is filled in from the germline J gene. This rearrangement joins TRBV18 to TRBJ1-1, with D possibly being TRBD1 (6 bases). Germline loops: CDR1 KGHSH, CDR2 LQKENI. V was cut by 5 bases and J by 1 base, with 14 bases left in between. There are 15 residues in the CDR3. Incomplete CDR3 DNA: TGTGCCAGCTCATCAACGAGACAGGAGAACACTGAA. This sequence encodes CASSSTRQENTE. The CDR3 in its entirety is CASSSTRQENTEAFF. The full variable domain, rest sourced from reference TRBV18 and TRBJ1-1, is NAGVMQNPRHLVRRRGQEARLRCSPMKGHSHVYWYRQLPEEGLKFMVYLQKENIIDESGMPKERFSAEFPKEGPSILRIQQVVRGDSAAYFCASSSTRQENTEAFFGQGTRLTVV.

This clone appeared many times. The sequence runs out 3 residues before the end of the CDR3; the remainder is reconstructed from the germline J gene. The chain recombines TRBV11-2 with TRBJ2-7; no definite D call. The CDR3 runs 13 residues. Deletions cut 2 bases from V and 1 base from J, with 6 bases between. Germline assignment: CDR1 SGHAT and CDR2 FQNNGV. Incomplete CDR3 DNA: TGTGCCAGCAGCTTAAACTTATCCTACGAG. Its protein product is CASSLNLSYE. The CDR3 in full is CASSLNLSYEQYF.

This clone was found many times. The observed sequence ends 3 residues before the CDR3 terminus, with the missing tail filled in from the germline J gene. J is TRBJ1-2 and V is TRBV20-1, with 7 bases fitting TRBD1. This CDR3 comprises 13 residues. The J segment lost 1 base and the V segment lost 6 bases, leaving 5 bases of the junction unmatched. Germline V gives CDR1 DFQATT, CDR2 SNEGSKA (reference sequence). The DNA read from the CDR3 is TGCAGTGCGGGGACAGTCGGTAACTATGGC. Residues: CSAGTVGNYG. The entire CDR3 protein is CSAGTVGNYGYTF.

This clone was counted ten times or more. The CDR3 sequence: CSGPTGLANWELFF. The sequenced CDR3 bases are TGCAGTGGCCCTACGGGACTAGCGAATTGGGAG. The chain has TRBV20-1 and TRBJ2-2; 10 positions match TRBD2. The CDR3 end falls 3 residues outside the read, so it is completed with the germline J gene. The CDR3 contains 14 residues. Germline V CDR1 and CDR2: DFQATT, SNEGSKA (reference sequence). Unmatched junction bases numbered 11, after V lost 7 bases and J lost 9 bases.

This clone was seen at least ten times. The CDR3 end lies 3 residues beyond the end of the read and is filled in from the germline J gene. The rearrangement joins TRBV19 to TRBJ1-2, with 8 nucleotides matching TRBD1. The ends lost 4 bases at V and 3 bases at J; junction bases unmatched: 4. The CDR3 length is 14 residues. Germline CDR1 is LNHDA and CDR2 is SQIVND (reference sequence). Incomplete CDR3 DNA: TGTGCCAGTAGTAGACAGGGGCTGGACTATGGC. Encoded protein: CASSRQGLDYG. The full-length CDR3 reads as CASSRQGLDYGYTF.

Comment on this clone: The CDR3 extends 3 residues past the end of the read, so its final part is completed from the germline J gene. The chain combines TRBV2 with TRBJ2-2; D gene unclear. With 8 bases removed from V and 0 bases from J, the gap between germline ends came to 10 bases. CDR1 and CDR2 (germline): SNHLY, FYNNEI. The CDR3 sequence is 14 residues long. CDR3 amino acids: CASLIFANTGELFF. The CDR3 DNA, read in part, is TGTGCCAGCCTTATCTTCGCGAACACCGGGGAG. The full variable domain, in which reference TRBV2 and TRBJ2-2 provide the parts outside the CDR3, is EPEVTQTPSHQVTQMGQEVILRCVPISNHLYFYWYRQILGQKVEFLVSFYNNEISEKSEIFDDQFSVERPDGSNFTLKIRSTKLEDSAMYFCASLIFANTGELFFGEGSRLTVL.

This clone was recorded a few times. The read is 3 residues too short to cover the CDR3 end, so that end is filled in from the germline J gene. The rearrangement uses TRBV18 and TRBJ1-2; 9 positions match TRBD1. The CDR3 covers 13 residues. CDR1 and CDR2 (germline): KGHSH, LQKENI. The covered CDR3 bases are TGTGCCAGCTCAACGGACAGGGGCAACGAC. It yields the protein CASSTDRGND. The whole CDR3 region reads CASSTDRGNDYTF.

This clone occurred many times. The read stops 3 residues short of the end of the CDR3; the missing end is completed from the germline J gene. This chain links TRBV4-2 with TRBJ2-4; tentatively, D is TRBD1 (5 bases). V shed 0 bases and J shed 0 bases, with 12 bases lying between them. This CDR3 spans 17 amino acids. The germline V gene encodes CDR1 LGHNA and CDR2 YNFKEQ. CDR3 DNA, as far as it was read: TGTGCCAGCAGCCAAGAAGGAGCCCAGGGAGCCAAAAACATT. Translating it yields CASSQEGAQGAKNI. The whole CDR3 reads CASSQEGAQGAKNIQYF.